Below, 32 T cell receptor beta chains from the same sample are listed, as sequenced in a study of beta chain features in type 1 diabetes. Since all of the isolated RNA was reverse transcribed, expressed TCRB transcripts were what got sequenced. TCRdb keeps only in-frame clones here, not all; method: immunoSEQ multiplex PCR. The table shows about 220,000 clones, with approximately 11% occurring only once. Sequencing was performed on central memory CD4+ T cells from blood. These receptors originate from a man aged 18 to 29 in good health.

J is TRBJ2-3 and V is TRBV10-3; the D call may be TRBD1 or TRBD2 (5 bases each). V was trimmed by 10 bases and J by 2 bases, leaving 19 bases between them. The CDR3 runs 15 residues. The germline gives CDR1 ENHRY, CDR2 SYGVKD. CDR3 sequence reads: CATGGRGGATDTQYF. CDR3 nucleotides: TGTGCCACCGGCGGGCGAGGTGGGGCCACAGATACGCAGTATTTT.

This chain links TRBV6-5 with TRBJ2-7; 7 bases align to TRBD1. The trim removed 2 bases at V and 4 bases at J, leaving 11 bases unmatched. Looked up from germline, CDR1 is MNHEY and CDR2 is SVGAGI. The CDR3 runs to 16 residues. The CDR3 region has the DNA TGTGCCAGCAGTTACCGCCCAGGGGGTACCAGGTACGAGCAGTACTTC. Amino acids: CASSYRPGGTRYEQYF.

This chain uses TRBV5-4 with TRBJ2-5; 9 bases align to TRBD1. Germline CDR1 is SGHNT and CDR2 is YYREEE (reference sequence). There are 14 residues in the CDR3. The ends lost 4 bases at V and 5 bases at J; junction bases unmatched: 6. CDR3 in amino acids: CASSTGTGLETQYF. CDR3 nucleotide sequence: TGTGCCAGCAGCACCGGGACAGGGCTTGAGACCCAGTACTTC.

This clone has a count of ten or more. The chain couples TRBV7-9 to TRBJ2-7; D is perhaps TRBD2 (5 bases). The CDR3 is 12 residues long. Germline lookup yields CDR1 SEHNR and CDR2 FQNEAQ (reference sequence). With 6 bases removed from V and 5 bases from J, the gap between germline ends came to 11 bases. CDR3: CASSLERDEQYF. CDR3 nucleotide sequence: TGTGCCAGCAGTCTGGAGAGGGACGAGCAGTACTTC.

This rearrangement joins TRBV30 to TRBJ1-3; no clear D gene. The CDR3 runs 13 residues. Germline CDR1 reads GTSNPN; CDR2 reads SVGIG (reference sequence). V lost 1 base, J lost 2 bases, and 6 bases lay in between. Here the CDR3 DNA reads TGTGCCTGGAGTGGAGGGCCTGGAAACACCATATATTTT. Translation gives CAWSGGPGNTIYF.

The gene calls are TRBV14 and TRBJ1-1; no clear D. Germline V gives CDR1 SGHDN, CDR2 FVKESK. The CDR3 has 14 amino acids. Trimming shortened V by 0 bases and J by 3 bases, and 8 bases separated the two germline ends. CDR3 protein: CASSQDSRYTEAFF. Written as DNA, the CDR3 is TGTGCCAGCAGCCAAGATAGCCGATACACTGAAGCTTTCTTT.

V and J are TRBV5-6 and TRBJ2-7, with no clear D. The V gene's germline CDR1 is SGHDT and CDR2 YYEEEE. There are 14 residues in the CDR3. The V end was cut by 2 bases, the J end by 3 bases, with 12 bases between. The CDR3: CASSLVSGNYEQYF. DNA of the CDR3: TGTGCCAGCAGCTTAGTGTCAGGTAACTACGAGCAGTACTTC.

The chain joins TRBV5-1 to TRBJ2-1; the D gene is possibly TRBD1 (6 bases). The CDR3 covers 12 residues. The germline V gene has CDR1 SGHRS and CDR2 YFSETQ. Between the trimmed V and J ends, which lost 4 bases and 11 bases, there was a span of 13 bases. The CDR3 loop is CASSPNRAQQFF. In DNA, the CDR3 is TGCGCCAGCAGCCCGAACAGGGCCCAGCAGTTCTTC.

This clone appeared a few times. CDR3 amino acids: CAWSELGRNEQFF. CDR3 coding DNA: TGTGCCTGGAGTGAACTAGGCAGGAATGAGCAGTTCTTC. The rearrangement links TRBV30 to TRBJ2-1, with D tentatively TRBD2 (5 bases). The V end was cut by 1 base, the J end by 7 bases, with 11 bases between. The CDR3 sequence is 13 residues long. Germline V lookup: CDR1 GTSNPN, CDR2 SVGIG (reference sequence).

Note on this clone: A junction boundary mismatches the germline segment, possibly from a read error. The chain links TRBV7-9 to TRBJ2-4; unclear D gene. The CDR3 is 13 residues long. Germline CDR1 reads SEHNR; CDR2 reads FQNEAQ (reference sequence). Written as DNA, the CDR3 is TGCGCCAGCAGCCAAGAAGTTAGAAACATTCAGTACTTC. This translates into CASSQEVRNIQYF.

The table lists this clone with a few counts. The CDR3 reads CACNRVNGANVLTF. DNA of the CDR3: TGTGCCTGTAACAGGGTGAATGGGGCCAACGTCCTGACTTTC. The chain joins TRBV28 to TRBJ2-6; a weak D match, TRBD1 (6 bases). This CDR3 is 14 amino acids long. V gave up 11 bases and J gave up 3 bases, with 14 bases separating them. The germline gives CDR1 MDHEN, CDR2 SYDVKM.

The CDR3 coding sequence is TGCAGTGCCACCGTGGGGTACGAGCAGTACTTC. Residues: CSATVGYEQYF. V gene TRBV20-1 combines with J gene TRBJ2-7; D is ambiguous. Germline V lookup: CDR1 DFQATT, CDR2 SNEGSKA (reference sequence). V was clipped by 6 bases and J by 4 bases, with 10 bases between them. This CDR3 contains 11 residues.

The chain couples TRBV7-2 to TRBJ1-1; D not certain. CDR3 length: 14 residues. Trimming stripped 5 bases from V and 2 bases from J, with 12 bases between. In germline, CDR1 is SGHTA, CDR2 FQGNSA. CDR3: CASSPLRGNTEAFF. CDR3 in DNA: TGTGCCAGCAGCCCTCTACGGGGTAACACTGAAGCTTTCTTT.

A word on this clone: Other nucleotide sequences in the sample specify the same CDR3. This chain joins TRBV9 and TRBJ2-1; 9 bases are shared with TRBD2. Germline V gene lookup returns CDR1 SGDLS and CDR2 YYNGEE. With V trimmed by 2 bases and J by 6 bases, 0 bases remained unmatched. The CDR3 is 13 residues long. CDR3 sequence (DNA): TGTGCCAGCAGCGTGACTAGCGGCAATGAGCAGTTCTTC. Amino acid sequence: CASSVTSGNEQFF.

This clone has more than one count but fewer than ten. The chain carries TRBV7-2 and TRBJ2-5; D is possibly TRBD2 (5 bases). Trimming cost V 2 bases and J 5 bases, with 9 bases left between them. This CDR3 spans 13 amino acids. Germline lookup yields CDR1 SGHTA and CDR2 FQGNSA. In nucleotides, the CDR3 is TGTGCCAGCAGCTTAAAGAGGGTGGAGACCCAGTACTTC. Translation gives CASSLKRVETQYF.

This chain uses TRBV21-1 with TRBJ1-4. TRBV21-1 is recorded as a pseudogene. The CDR3 length is 13 residues. The CDR3: CATHYGRGEKLFF. The CDR3, as DNA: TGTGCCACCCACTATGGTCGGGGGGAAAAACTGTTTTTT.

The chain has TRBV6-5 and TRBJ2-3, with D unresolved. The V and J ends lost 0 bases and 3 bases respectively, with 10 bases between them. The CDR3 runs to 15 residues. Looked up from germline, CDR1 is MNHEY and CDR2 is SVGAGI. The CDR3 is CASSYSRESTDTQYF. CDR3 sequence (DNA): TGTGCCAGCAGTTACTCGCGAGAATCAACAGATACGCAGTATTTT.

V is TRBV30 and J is TRBJ1-5; possible D gene TRBD1, 5 bases. The CDR3 extends over 14 amino acids. Germline V gene sequence: CDR1 GTSNPN, CDR2 SVGIG (reference sequence). The V end lost 0 bases, the J end lost 6 bases, and 12 bases lay between the germline ends. The DNA of the CDR3 is TGTGCCTGGAGTGTACTGACAGCTGGTCAGCCCCAGCATTTT. Translated: CAWSVLTAGQPQHF. Combining the CDR3 with reference TRBV30 and TRBJ1-5 gives the whole variable domain SQTIHQWPATLVQPVGSPLSLECTVEGTSNPNLYWYRQAAGRGLQLLFYSVGIGQISSEVPQNLSASRPQDRQFILSSKKLLLSDSGFYLCAWSVLTAGQPQHFGDGTRLSIL.

This clone was counted only a few times. Distinct nucleotide sequences in the sample also encode this CDR3. Here the CDR3 DNA reads TGCAGCGTTGAAGATAGAAGGGCGAGCTCCTACAATGAGCAGTTCTTC. Translation gives CSVEDRRASSYNEQFF. The chain employs TRBV29-1 and TRBJ2-1; D is unresolved. Germline V CDR1 and CDR2: SQVTM, ANQGSEA. V lost 0 bases to trimming and J lost 0 bases, with 12 bases between them. CDR3 length equals 16 residues.

The chain carries TRBV28 and TRBJ2-3; no firm D call. In germline, CDR1 is MDHEN, CDR2 SYDVKM. Trimming stripped 2 bases from V and 4 bases from J, with 10 bases between. The CDR3 is 14 residues long. The CDR3 is CASSLMRRADTQYF. The CDR3 nucleotides read TGTGCCAGCAGTTTAATGCGCCGGGCAGATACGCAGTATTTT.

This chain connects TRBV5-6 to TRBJ1-6; D possibly corresponds to TRBD1 (5 bases). The CDR3 totals 14 residues. The germline gives CDR1 SGHDT, CDR2 YYEEEE. V shed 3 bases and J shed 14 bases, with 18 bases lying between them. Here the CDR3 DNA reads TGTGCCAGCAGCTCGGCAGGGACGACCATGGCCCTCCACTTT. Translation: CASSSAGTTMALHF.

The chain employs TRBV27 and TRBJ1-5; 9 bases agree with TRBD1. V lost 5 bases to trimming and J lost 0 bases; unmatched junction nucleotides: 5. Germline V gene lookup returns CDR1 MNHEY and CDR2 SMNVEV (reference sequence). The CDR3 loop spans 16 amino acids. The CDR3 loop is CASSADRGDSNQPQHF. For the CDR3, the DNA is TGTGCCAGCAGTGCGGACAGGGGCGATAGCAATCAGCCCCAGCATTTT.

This chain links TRBV18 with TRBJ2-2; weak D call: TRBD1 (5 bases). CDR1 and CDR2 from the germline V gene are KGHSH and LQKENI. The CDR3 runs to 15 residues. Trimming pared 4 bases from V and 4 bases from J, leaving 13 bases between. CDR3 protein: CASSRQGAFTGELFF. For the CDR3, the DNA is TGTGCCAGCTCACGACAAGGGGCCTTCACCGGGGAGCTGTTTTTT. The variable domain in full, with the rest retrieved from reference TRBV18 and TRBJ2-2, is NAGVMQNPRHLVRRRGQEARLRCSPMKGHSHVYWYRQLPEEGLKFMVYLQKENIIDESGMPKERFSAEFPKEGPSILRIQQVVRGDSAAYFCASSRQGAFTGELFFGEGSRLTVL.

The gene calls are TRBV7-6 and TRBJ2-3; TRBD1 matches at 7 bases. The CDR3 has 14 residues. V lost 5 bases and J lost 5; bases outside the gene matches: 7. Germline loops: CDR1 SGHVS, CDR2 FNYEAQ. The CDR3 spells CASSPRQGKDTQYF. CDR3 coding DNA: TGTGCCAGCAGCCCCCGACAGGGTAAAGATACGCAGTATTTT.

This clone was counted a few times. This rearrangement joins TRBV9 to TRBJ2-7; 9 nucleotides agree with TRBD1. CDR3 size: 16 residues. Germline CDR1 SGDLS, CDR2 YYNGEE. The V gene end was trimmed by 4 bases and the J gene end by 4 bases; junction bases not matched to a gene: 12. The CDR3 region is CASSLTTGQGMYEQYF. The CDR3 DNA is TGTGCCAGCAGCCTAACTACGGGACAGGGAATGTACGAGCAGTACTTC.

The rearrangement uses TRBV25-1 and TRBJ2-5; either TRBD1 or TRBD2 may fit D (5 bases each). CDR1 and CDR2 from the germline V gene are MGHDK and SYGVNS. With 2 bases removed from V and 4 bases from J, the gap between germline ends came to 17 bases. The CDR3 sequence is 16 residues long. CDR3 nucleotides: TGTGCCAGCAGTGAAGGAGTTCCGAGGGACGGAGAGACCCAGTACTTC. Amino acids: CASSEGVPRDGETQYF.

The rearrangement links TRBV10-3 to TRBJ2-1; D tentatively reads TRBD1 or TRBD2 (6 bases each). V lost 7 bases and J lost 6, with 16 bases in between. Per germline, CDR1 ENHRY and CDR2 SYGVKD. The CDR3 extends over 14 amino acids. CDR3 amino acids: CAITRGGGSNEQFF. The CDR3 nucleotides read TGTGCCATCACCCGAGGGGGAGGTAGCAATGAGCAGTTCTTC.

This clone was counted a few times. V usage is TRBV28 and J usage is TRBJ2-3, with no clear D. The CDR3 contains 15 residues. V was pared by 7 bases and J by 2 bases, with 16 bases between. Germline CDR1 MDHEN, CDR2 SYDVKM. CDR3 in amino acids: CASTSLGRYTDTQYF. In nucleotides, the CDR3 is TGTGCCAGCACCTCCTTAGGGCGGTACACAGATACGCAGTATTTT.

In its sample, this clone was seen a few times. The chain has TRBV5-1 and TRBJ2-1, with 12 bases identical to TRBD2. Germline values: CDR1 SGHRS, CDR2 YFSETQ. V shed 0 bases, J shed 10 bases, and the junction held 11 bases outside the gene matches. The CDR3 covers 17 residues. The CDR3 spells CASSLDVPGLAGLEQFF. CDR3 DNA: TGCGCCAGCAGCTTGGATGTGCCGGGACTAGCGGGTTTGGAGCAGTTCTTC.

This sequence joins TRBV30 and TRBJ1-5, with 10 bases that match TRBD1. In germline, CDR1 is GTSNPN, CDR2 SVGIG (reference sequence). The length of the CDR3 is 15 residues. Trimming removed 3 bases from V and 5 bases from J; junction bases left unmatched: 7. DNA for the CDR3: TGTGCCTGGAGCGCGGACAGGGGGGGATATCAGCCCCAGCATTTT. This encodes CAWSADRGGYQPQHF.

The chain links TRBV14 to TRBJ2-1, with 8 bases lining up with TRBD2. V dropped 4 bases and J dropped 8; count of bases not matched to a gene: 10. CDR3 length: 15 residues. Germline CDR1 reads SGHDN; CDR2 reads FVKESK. The CDR3 sequence is CASSPGGAGADEQFF. Here the CDR3 DNA reads TGTGCCAGCAGCCCCGGGGGGGCGGGAGCGGATGAGCAGTTCTTC. Together with reference TRBV14 and TRBJ2-1, the CDR3 gives the full variable domain: EAGVTQFPSHSVIEKGQTVTLRCDPISGHDNLYWYRRVMGKEIKFLLHFVKESKQDESGMPNNRFLAERTGGTYSTLKVQPAELEDSGVYFCASSPGGAGADEQFFGPGTRLTVL.

This clone was recorded at least ten times. The V and J genes are TRBV4-3 and TRBJ2-7, with a weak D call TRBD2 (6 bases). The CDR3 is made up of 15 amino acids. The germline V and J ends were trimmed by 0 bases and 4 bases, with 13 bases remaining between them. Germline V lookup: CDR1 LGHNA, CDR2 YSLEER. The CDR3, as DNA: TGCGCCAGCAGCCAAGATGGGGGGAGAATATACGAGCAGTACTTC. Amino acid sequence: CASSQDGGRIYEQYF.